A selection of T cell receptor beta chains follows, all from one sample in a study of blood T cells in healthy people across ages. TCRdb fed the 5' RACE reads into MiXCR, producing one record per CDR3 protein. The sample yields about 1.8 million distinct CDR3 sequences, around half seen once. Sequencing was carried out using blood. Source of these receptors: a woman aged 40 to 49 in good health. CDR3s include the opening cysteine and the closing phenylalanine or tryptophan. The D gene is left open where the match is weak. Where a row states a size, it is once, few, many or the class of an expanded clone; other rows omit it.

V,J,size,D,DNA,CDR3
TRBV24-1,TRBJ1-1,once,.,TGTGCCACCAGTGATTTACCGGGGACAAAAGCTTTCTTT,CATSDLPGTKAFF
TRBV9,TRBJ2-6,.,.,TGTGCCAGCAGCATATGGGGGGATCCTGGGGCCAACGTCCTGACTTTC,CASSIWGDPGANVLTF
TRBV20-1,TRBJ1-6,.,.,TGCAGTGCTAGAGTCGAGGAACGAGCTAGATCACCCCTCCACTTT,CSARVEERARSPLHF
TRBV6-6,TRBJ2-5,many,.,TGTGCCAGCAGTTACCGGGACTACCAAGAGACCCAGTACTTC,CASSYRDYQETQYF
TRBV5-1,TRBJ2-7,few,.,TGCGCCAGCAGCTTGGGACAGGCCATCTACGAGCAGTACTTC,CASSLGQAIYEQYF
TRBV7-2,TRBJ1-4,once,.,TGTGCCAGCAGCTTCGGGTGGGGAACTAATGAAAAACTGTTTTTT,CASSFGWGTNEKLFF
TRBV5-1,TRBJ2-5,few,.,TGCGCCAGCAGCTCATATCCCCGGGGAGAGACCCAGTACTTC,CASSSYPRGETQYF
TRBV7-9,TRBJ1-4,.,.,TGTGCCAGCAGCCCGGGGGGGCGCGAAGGGGAAAAACTGTTTTTT,CASSPGGREGEKLFF
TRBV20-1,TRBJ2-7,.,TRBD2,TGCAGTGCTAGAGTCATAGCGGGGGGCTTCTCCTACAATGAGCAGTACTTC,CSARVIAGGFSYNEQYF
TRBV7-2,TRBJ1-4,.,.,TGTGCCAGCAGCTCGCGGCCGGGAACTAATGAAAAACTGTTTTTT,CASSSRPGTNEKLFF
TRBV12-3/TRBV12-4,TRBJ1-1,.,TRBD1,TGTGCCAGCAGTCCCTATCGACAGGGGAGCACTGAAGCTTTCTTT,CASSPYRQGSTEAFF
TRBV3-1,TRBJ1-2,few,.,TGTGCCAGCAGCCAAGCGGCAGGGGCCGATGGCTACACCTTC,CASSQAAGADGYTF
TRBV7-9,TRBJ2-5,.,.,TGTGTCAGCAGCTCCACCCAGTACCAAGAGACCCAGTACTTC,CVSSSTQYQETQYF
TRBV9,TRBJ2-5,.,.,TGTGCCAGCAGCGTAGATGGAAGCGAGAGGGAGACCCAGTACTTC,CASSVDGSERETQYF
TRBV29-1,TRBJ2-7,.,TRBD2,TGCAGCGTTGCGACAACCCTTCTAGCGGGGGGCCACGAGCAGTACTTC,CSVATTLLAGGHEQYF
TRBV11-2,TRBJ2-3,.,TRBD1,TGTGCCAGCAGCTTAGTTTTACAGGGGGGCACAGATACGCAGTATTTT,CASSLVLQGGTDTQYF
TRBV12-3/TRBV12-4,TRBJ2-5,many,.,TGTGCCAGCAGTTTACGTCGGGCGGAGACCCAGTACTTC,CASSLRRAETQYF
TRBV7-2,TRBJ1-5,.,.,TGTGCCAGCAGCTTAGCTCGGGGTTCTAGCAATCAGCCCCAGCATTTT,CASSLARGSSNQPQHF
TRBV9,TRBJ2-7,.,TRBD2,TGTGCCAGCAGCGCCGGACTAGCGGGGGCCTCCGCATACGAGCAGTACTTC,CASSAGLAGASAYEQYF
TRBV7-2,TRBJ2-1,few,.,TGTGCCAGCAGCTTAGGGCGGTGGGGAGAGCAGTTCTTC,CASSLGRWGEQFF
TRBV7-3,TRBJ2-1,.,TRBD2,TGTGCCAGCAGCTTAACCCTAGCGGGGGAAAATGAGCAGTTCTTC,CASSLTLAGENEQFF
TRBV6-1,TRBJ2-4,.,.,TGTGCCAGCAGGAACAGGGTAAACATTCAGTACTTC,CASRNRVNIQYF
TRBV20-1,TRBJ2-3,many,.,TGCAGTGCTAGAGATTATGAACGAGCGGGCACAGATACGCAGTATTTT,CSARDYERAGTDTQYF
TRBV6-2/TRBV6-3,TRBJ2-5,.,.,TGTGCCAGCAGTCCCCCACGCCCCGGACTAATGGAGCAGTACTTC,CASSPPRPGLMEQYF
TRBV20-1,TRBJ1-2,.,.,TGCAGTGCCAGCCTCGTACAGGGTGGAGGTGACTATGGATACACCTTC,CSASLVQGGGDYGYTF
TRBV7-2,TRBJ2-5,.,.,TGTGCCAGCAGCTTAGGAGGGATGCAGACCCAGTACTTC,CASSLGGMQTQYF
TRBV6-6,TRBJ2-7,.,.,TGTGCCAGCAGCCCTTGGCAGGGAATCTCCTACGAGCAGTACTTC,CASSPWQGISYEQYF
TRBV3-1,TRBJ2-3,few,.,TGTGCCAGCAGCCAAGTGCAGAGTCTACGGCTCACAGATACGCAGTATTTT,CASSQVQSLRLTDTQYF
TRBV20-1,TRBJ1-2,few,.,TGCAGTGCTAGAGGAAGGGGGGTCTATGGCTACACCTTC,CSARGRGVYGYTF
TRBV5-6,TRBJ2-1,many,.,TGTGCCAGCAGCTTGGCCTGGAATGAGCAGTTCTTC,CASSLAWNEQFF
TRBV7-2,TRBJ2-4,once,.,TGTGCCAGCAGCTTAGGGGGGCCGGGGGCGCGTGGAAACATTCAGTACTTC,CASSLGGPGARGNIQYF
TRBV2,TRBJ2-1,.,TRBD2,TGTGCCAGCTTAGTCGGTCGCGGGGGGATCTACAATGAGCAGTTCTTC,CASLVGRGGIYNEQFF
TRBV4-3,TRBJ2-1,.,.,TGCGCCAGCAGCCAAGCCCCCAGCGGTGAGCAGTTCTTC,CASSQAPSGEQFF
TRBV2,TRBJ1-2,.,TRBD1,TGTGCCAGTTGTAGGGGGACAGGGGTCGGCTACACCTTC,CASCRGTGVGYTF
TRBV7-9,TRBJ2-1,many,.,TGTGCCAGCAGCTTAGTGGCCAATGAGCAGTTCTTC,CASSLVANEQFF
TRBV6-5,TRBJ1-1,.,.,TGTGCCAGCAGTCAGACTGCGCGGACTGAAGCTTTCTTT,CASSQTARTEAFF
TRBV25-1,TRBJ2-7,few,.,TGTGCCAGCAGTGAGGGGGCCCCCTACGAGCAGTACTTC,CASSEGAPYEQYF
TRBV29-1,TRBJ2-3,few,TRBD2,TGCAGCTCCGGACTAGCGGGGGGATTCGGTACGCAGTATTTT,CSSGLAGGFGTQYF
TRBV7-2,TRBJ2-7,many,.,TGTGCCAGCAGTTTAGACAGGCCCTACGAGCAGTACTTC,CASSLDRPYEQYF
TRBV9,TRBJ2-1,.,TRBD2,TGTGCCAGCAGCCCCCAGGGTAGCGGGACATACAATGAGCAGTTCTTC,CASSPQGSGTYNEQFF
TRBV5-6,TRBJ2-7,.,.,TGTGCCAGCAGCTGGGGACAAGGAGGCTACGAGCAGTACTTC,CASSWGQGGYEQYF
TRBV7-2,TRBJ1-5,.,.,TGTGCCAGCAGCTTAGACCAACGAGGGCAGCCCCAGCATTTT,CASSLDQRGQPQHF
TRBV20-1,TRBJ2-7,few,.,TGCAGTGCCGCCGGGACACAGACCTACGAGCAGTACTTC,CSAAGTQTYEQYF